This TCR beta chain was sequenced during a study of cytomegalovirus exposure and HLA in healthy donors. The wider study: In an early release, HLA-typed donors contributed 90 million or so unique TCR sequences. Study-wide findings and caveats: The study reported that TCR beta sequences accurately predicted HLA-A and HLA-B alleles in most subjects. Listed as cytomegalovirus-associated were 164 TCR beta chains. A later analysis showed that HLA-associated TCR beta chains had undergone more clonal expansion than equally common others.

To note about this clone: The antigen is not known.

The CDR3 totals 12 residues. Germline V gene data show CDR1 as SEHNR and CDR2 as FQNEAQ (reference sequence). The V and J ends lost 3 bases and 7 bases respectively, with 7 bases between them. PCR was performed using 60 Vbeta and 13 Jbeta primers. Sequencing was performed with immunoSEQ multiplex PCR; in TCRdb, only in-frame clones are kept and a portion is missing. The table lists about 200,000 clones, over 65% of them singletons. The TCR sequence derives from a boy aged 2-9 years in good health and CMV-seronegative. The chain carries TRBV7-9 and TRBJ2-1; a weak D match, TRBD1 (5 bases). Source material: PBMCs. In nucleotides, the CDR3 is TGTGCCAGCAGCTTTCCAGGGAATGAGCAGTTCTTC. Its protein is CASSFPGNEQFF.